The rows below give T cell receptor beta chains drawn from one sample of a study of blood T cell repertoires in COVID-19. TCRdb keeps only in-frame clones here, not all; method: immunoSEQ multiplex PCR. The data show about 380,000 clones, about 85% seen once. Sequences were obtained from peripheral blood. The source of these receptors is a woman aged 18-29 years with acute or convalescent COVID-19. CDR3s include the opening cysteine and the closing phenylalanine or tryptophan. D genes are given only for firm matches. Where a row states a size, it is once, few, many or the class of an expanded clone; other rows omit it.

clone_size	cdr3_length	d_call	j_call	v_call	cdr3_nt	cdr3_aa
.	15	.	TRBJ1-1	TRBV24-1	TGTGCCACCAGTGATTCTGCCAGATTGTACACTGAAGCTTTCTTT	CATSDSARLYTEAFF
.	18	TRBD2	TRBJ2-4	TRBV2	TGTGCCGGCCAACCGGGACTAGCGGGAGGTTTAGCCAAAAACATTCAGTACTTC	CAGQPGLAGGLAKNIQYF
few	15	TRBD1	TRBJ1-5	TRBV15	TGTGCCACCAGCAGAGAGTCACAGGGGGCCCAGCCCCAGCATTTT	CATSRESQGAQPQHF
.	14	TRBD2	TRBJ2-7	TRBV27	TGTGCCAGCAGTTTATGGGCGGGAGGCTCCGAGCAGTACTTC	CASSLWAGGSEQYF
.	17	.	TRBJ1-6	TRBV12-5	TGTGCTAGTGGTTTGTTATTACAGACCTCGACCAATTCACCCCTCCACTTT	CASGLLLQTSTNSPLHF
.	14	.	TRBJ1-1	TRBV18	TGTGCCAGCTCACAAAATCAGGGAGGCACTGAAGCTTTCTTT	CASSQNQGGTEAFF
.	13	.	TRBJ1-2	TRBV5-5	TGTGCCAGCAGCTCCCTAAGGACATTTGGCTACACCTTC	CASSSLRTFGYTF
.	17	TRBD2	TRBJ2-1	TRBV14	TGTGCCAGCAGCTCACTCAGCCGGGAGGGCCCTTGGCATGAGCAGTTCTTC	CASSSLSREGPWHEQFF
.	16	TRBD1	TRBJ2-7	TRBV11-2	TGTGCCAGCAGCTCTCCATCCGGGACAGGGACCTACGAGCAGTACTTC	CASSSPSGTGTYEQYF
once	13	.	TRBJ1-1	TRBV7-6	TGTGCCAGCAGCTTAGGACCCCAGGTGGAAGCTTTCTTT	CASSLGPQVEAFF
.	15	.	TRBJ1-5	TRBV19	TGTGCCAGTAGTATCGGTCTCGGGAGCAATCAGCCCCAGCATTTT	CASSIGLGSNQPQHF
.	14	TRBD2	TRBJ2-2	TRBV7-3	TGTGCCAGCCGACTAGCGGGACGTACCGGGGAGCTGTTTTTT	CASRLAGRTGELFF
.	14	.	TRBJ2-7	TRBV6-5	TGTGCGAGGAGGGGACGGATCCTTCTGGGCGAGCAGTACTTC	CARRGRILLGEQYF
.	13	.	TRBJ1-1	TRBV2	TGTGCCAGCAAAATTTTCAGGGGTACTGAAGCTTTCTTT	CASKIFRGTEAFF
.	15	.	TRBJ2-3	TRBV2	TGTGCCGGAGTAGCAGACAGCTCTAGCACAGATACGCAGTATTTT	CAGVADSSSTDTQYF
.	16	.	TRBJ1-5	TRBV27	TGTGCCAGCAGTGCCCGATTTGACAGTTTGAATCAGCCCCAGCATTTT	CASSARFDSLNQPQHF
once	15	.	TRBJ2-7	TRBV6-1	TGTGCCAGCAGTGACCCGGGACACAGTTTGGGGAGGCAGTACTTC	CASSDPGHSLGRQYF
.	15	TRBD2	TRBJ2-1	TRBV13	TGTGCCAGCAGCTTAGCGGGGGGGCCCTACAATGAGCAGTTCTTC	CASSLAGGPYNEQFF
.	12	.	TRBJ1-5	TRBV28	TGTGCCAGCAGTTTACCTTTTCAGCCCCAGCATTTT	CASSLPFQPQHF
.	14	TRBD2	TRBJ2-7	TRBV20-1	TGCAGTGCTAGTCTGCGGGGGGGACAATTTGAGCAGTACTTC	CSASLRGGQFEQYF
once	15	TRBD1	TRBJ1-4	TRBV9	TGTGCCAGCAGCGGAGGACAGGTAATGGAGGAAAAACTGTTTTTT	CASSGGQVMEEKLFF
.	13	.	TRBJ1-1	TRBV7-9	TGTGCCAGCAGCTTCGGGGAGGACACTGAAGCTTTCTTT	CASSFGEDTEAFF
.	13	.	TRBJ2-2	TRBV6-6	TGTGCCAGCATCATAGATTACACCGGGGAGCTGTTTTTT	CASIIDYTGELFF
.	14	TRBD1	TRBJ1-6	TRBV2	TGTGCCAGCAGTGGAGGGACAGTTAATTCACCCCTCCACTTT	CASSGGTVNSPLHF
.	15	.	TRBJ1-2	TRBV5-6	TGTGCCAGCACCGAATCGGAGAGGTGGGTCTATGGCTACACCTTC	CASTESERWVYGYTF
.	15	.	TRBJ1-6	TRBV6-6	TGTGCCAGCAGTTTCGCCCGGACAGCCATTTCACCCCTCCACTTT	CASSFARTAISPLHF
once	15	TRBD1	TRBJ1-4	TRBV25-1	TGTGCCAGCAGTGACACAGGGGCCCATAATGAAAAACTGTTTTTT	CASSDTGAHNEKLFF
.	15	.	TRBJ1-1	TRBV30	TGTGCCTGGAGCAGACGTCTGGCGGGGGAAACTGAAGCTTTCTTT	CAWSRRLAGETEAFF
.	13	.	TRBJ2-2	TRBV3-1/TRBV3-2	TGTGCCAGCAGCCAATCAGGGACCGGGGAGCTGTTTTTT	CASSQSGTGELFF
.	14	.	TRBJ2-3	TRBV4-1	TGCGCCAGCAGCCAAGCGAGAAACACAGATACGCAGTATTTT	CASSQARNTDTQYF
.	13	.	TRBJ2-1	TRBV5-1	TGCGCCAGCAGCTTGGAGCCAGGCAATGAGCAGTTCTTC	CASSLEPGNEQFF
.	17	TRBD2	TRBJ2-3	TRBV4-1	TGCGCCAGCAGCCAGTGGCTAGCGGGGGGTAGCACAGATACGCAGTATTTT	CASSQWLAGGSTDTQYF
.	21	TRBD1	TRBJ2-1	TRBV4-1	TGCGCCAGCAGCCCCGGTTCGGGAACAGGGGGCACTAGGAGCTCCTACAATGAGCAGTTCTTC	CASSPGSGTGGTRSSYNEQFF
.	14	.	TRBJ1-2	TRBV27	TGTGCCAGCAGTTCTCGACTGCCAGGGTATGGCTACACCTTC	CASSSRLPGYGYTF
.	19	TRBD1	TRBJ1-6	TRBV4-2	TGTGCCAGCACCTCTTACAGGGGGGATGCCAGGGCGATCTTAATTCCCCTCCACTTT	CASTSYRGDARAILIPLHF
.	15	.	TRBJ1-1	TRBV19	TGTGCCAGTAGTATGGCAAAAACAGCGAACACTGAAGCTTTCTTT	CASSMAKTANTEAFF
few	13	TRBD2	TRBJ2-3	TRBV3-1/TRBV3-2	TGTGCCAGCCGCCTAGCGGGACGAGATACGCAGTATTTT	CASRLAGRDTQYF
.	16	TRBD1	TRBJ2-5	TRBV3-1/TRBV3-2	TGTGCCAGCAGCCCAAAGGCCAGGACAGGCTTGGAGACCCAGTACTTC	CASSPKARTGLETQYF
.	15	TRBD1	TRBJ2-2	TRBV9	TGTGCCAGCAGCGCGGGACAGGGGGTCACCGGGGAGCTGTTTTTT	CASSAGQGVTGELFF
.	14	.	TRBJ1-3	TRBV5-1	TGCGCCGGATCAACAGGGAATTCTGGAAACACCATATATTTT	CAGSTGNSGNTIYF
.	17	TRBD1	TRBJ2-7	TRBV11-2	TGTGCCAGCAGCTTAGATCTAATGAAGGGGGCCGTATACGAGCAGTACTTC	CASSLDLMKGAVYEQYF
.	15	.	TRBJ2-1	TRBV6-2/TRBV6-3	TGTGCCAGCAGCCTCCACGGACAGCGATACAATGAGCAGTTCTTC	CASSLHGQRYNEQFF
.	17	TRBD1	TRBJ2-3	TRBV9	TGTGCCAGCAGCACGCCCCGACAGGGGCCTCCGACAGATACGCAGTATTTT	CASSTPRQGPPTDTQYF
.	18	TRBD1	TRBJ1-2	TRBV6-1	TGTGCCAGCAGTGCTCTTCCTCCCGGACAGGGAATCAACTATGGCTACACCTTC	CASSALPPGQGINYGYTF
.	14	.	TRBJ2-5	TRBV28	TGTGCCAGCAGTTACAGGGGGGGGAGAGAGACCCAGTACTTC	CASSYRGGRETQYF
.	16	.	TRBJ1-4	TRBV5-1	TGCGCCAGCAGCTTGGGTGTCAAGGGGTCTAATGAAAAACTGTTTTTT	CASSLGVKGSNEKLFF